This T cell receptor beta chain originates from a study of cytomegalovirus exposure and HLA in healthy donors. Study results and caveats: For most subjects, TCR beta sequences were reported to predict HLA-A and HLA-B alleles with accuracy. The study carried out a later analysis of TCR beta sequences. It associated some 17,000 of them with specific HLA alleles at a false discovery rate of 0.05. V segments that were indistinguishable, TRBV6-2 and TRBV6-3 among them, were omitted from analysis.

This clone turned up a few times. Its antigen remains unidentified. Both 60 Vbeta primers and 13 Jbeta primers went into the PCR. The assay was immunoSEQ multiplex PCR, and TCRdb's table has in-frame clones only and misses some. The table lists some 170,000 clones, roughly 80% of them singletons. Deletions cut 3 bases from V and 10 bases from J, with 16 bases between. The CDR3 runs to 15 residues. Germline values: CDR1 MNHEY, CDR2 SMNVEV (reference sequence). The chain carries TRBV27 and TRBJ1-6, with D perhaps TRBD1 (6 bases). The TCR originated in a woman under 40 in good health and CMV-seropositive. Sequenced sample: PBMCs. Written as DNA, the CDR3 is TGTGCCAGCAGTTTGTTGAACAGGGAAGGGTCACCCCTCCACTTT. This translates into CASSLLNREGSPLHF.